These T cell receptor beta chains were read from a single sample in a study of response to subunit inactivated influenza vaccine. Via MiXCR, TCRdb re-called the RT-PCR reads, giving one row per CDR3 protein. The table records 450,000 to 500,000 distinct CDR3 sequences, approximately 11% of them present only once. The sample was PBMCs from blood, taken about 40 days after vaccination. These receptors were collected from a man aged 50 to 60 who received an inactivated influenza vaccine. Each CDR3 is given with its conserved first and last residue. D genes are given only for firm matches. Clone size, where shown, is once, few, many, or a class for clones that have expanded.

>many|TRBJ2-5|TRBV29-1|14|TRBD2
CSVRGSGGQETQYF
TGCAGCGTGAGGGGGAGCGGGGGCCAAGAGACCCAGTACTTC
>NA|TRBJ2-7|TRBV18|12|NA
CASSPIGYEQYF
TGTGCCAGCTCACCAATAGGGTACGAGCAGTACTTC
>NA|TRBJ2-3|TRBV18|15|TRBD2
CASSPGLGNTDTQYF
TGTGCCAGCTCACCAGGACTAGGCAACACAGATACGCAGTATTTT
>many|TRBJ2-7|TRBV4-1|16|NA
CASSQVLSGDSYEQYF
TGCGCCAGCAGCCAAGTGTTATCGGGGGACTCCTACGAGCAGTACTTC
>NA|TRBJ2-3|TRBV12-3/TRBV12-4|12|NA
CASRRAADTQYF
TGTGCCAGCAGGAGAGCGGCAGATACGCAGTATTTT
>few|TRBJ1-1|TRBV5-6|14|NA
CASSPTAMNTEAFF
TGTGCCAGCAGCCCGACAGCCATGAACACTGAAGCTTTCTTT
>NA|TRBJ2-5|TRBV11-1|16|TRBD2
CASSVRTSGSRETQYF
TGTGCCAGCAGCGTCCGTACTAGCGGGAGCAGGGAGACCCAGTACTTC
>few|TRBJ2-2|TRBV6-5|15|NA
CASSYSSGYTGELFF
TGTGCCAGCAGTTACTCATCCGGTTACACCGGGGAGCTGTTTTTT
>NA|TRBJ1-4|TRBV4-1|16|NA
CASSQGPRGPGEKLFF
TGCGCCAGCAGCCAAGGCCCTCGGGGGCCTGGGGAAAAACTGTTTTTT
>NA|TRBJ2-1|TRBV20-1|16|TRBD1
CSAKTGEAISYNEQFF
TGCAGTGCTAAGACAGGGGAAGCCATCTCCTACAATGAGCAGTTCTTC
>few|TRBJ2-5|TRBV5-1|15|TRBD2
CASRNSSGGIETQYF
TGCGCCAGCAGAAATTCTAGCGGGGGAATTGAGACCCAGTACTTC
>few|TRBJ2-7|TRBV27|15|NA
CASSRPWAYLDEQYF
TGTGCCAGCAGCCGACCCTGGGCATATTTGGACGAGCAGTACTTC
>few|TRBJ2-1|TRBV7-2|15|TRBD2
CASSSAGGAYNEQFF
TGTGCCAGCAGCTCCGCGGGAGGGGCCTACAATGAGCAGTTCTTC
>few|TRBJ2-1|TRBV7-2|17|TRBD2
CASSLYSGRRTYNEQFF
TGTGCCAGCAGCTTATATAGCGGGAGGAGAACCTACAATGAGCAGTTCTTC
>many|TRBJ2-5|TRBV20-1|15|NA
CSARDLGGIQETQYF
TGCAGTGCTAGAGATTTGGGGGGAATACAAGAGACCCAGTACTTC
>NA|TRBJ1-6|TRBV12-3/TRBV12-4|13|NA
CVSSPIRDSPLHF
TGTGTCAGCAGTCCCATCCGAGATTCACCCCTCCACTTT
>NA|TRBJ2-2|TRBV4-1|16|NA
CASSTYTEEDTGELFF
TGCGCCAGCAGCACTTATACAGAAGAGGACACCGGGGAGCTGTTTTTT
>NA|TRBJ2-3|TRBV25-1|18|NA
CASSLLGFIPTGTDTQYF
TGTGCCAGCAGTTTACTAGGGTTTATACCGACGGGCACAGATACGCAGTATTTT
>few|TRBJ2-1|TRBV5-1|13|TRBD1
CASTRDSYNEQFF
TGCGCCAGCACCCGGGACAGTTACAATGAGCAGTTCTTC
>few|TRBJ2-3|TRBV6-5|14|NA
CASSYGESTDTQYF
TGTGCCAGCAGTTACGGGGAGAGCACAGATACGCAGTATTTT
>few|TRBJ2-7|TRBV6-1|13|NA
CATSAGRMYEQYF
TGTGCCACTTCGGCGGGCCGGATGTACGAGCAGTACTTC
>few|TRBJ2-5|TRBV20-1|19|TRBD2
CSALPGLAGTGIYSETQYF
TGCAGTGCCCTACCGGGACTAGCGGGGACTGGGATTTATTCCGAGACCCAGTACTTC
>many|TRBJ2-2|TRBV9|12|NA
CASSVEGGELFF
TGTGCCAGCAGCGTAGAAGGCGGGGAGCTGTTTTTT
>NA|TRBJ2-5|TRBV6-1|15|NA
CASSDRDVVAETQYF
TGTGCCAGCAGTGACAGGGACGTTGTGGCAGAGACCCAGTACTTC